One and the same sample provided the 5 T cell receptor beta chains below, sequenced in a study of blood T cell repertoires in COVID-19. The table came from immunoSEQ multiplex PCR; TCRdb's copy has only in-frame clones and leaves some out. The table has fewer than 500,000 clones, around 89% seen once; the top ten hold approximately 1.2%. The sequenced sample was PBMCs or T cells enriched from blood (not recorded which). The origin of the receptors is a man aged 30 to 39 who had recovered from COVID-19.

CDR3 DNA sequence: TGTGCCAGCAGCCGGGGGACTAGCGGGAGCACAGATACGCAGTATTTT. Translation gives CASSRGTSGSTDTQYF. V is TRBV4-2 and J is TRBJ2-3, with 12 bases identical to TRBD2. The CDR3 runs 16 residues. V shed 4 bases, J shed 0 bases, and the junction held 2 bases outside the gene matches. Germline values: CDR1 LGHNA, CDR2 YNFKEQ.

The chain links TRBV28 to TRBJ2-1; 8 nucleotides match TRBD2. The CDR3 totals 13 residues. The V segment lost 5 bases and the J segment 6 bases; nucleotides outside the gene matches: 3. CDR1 and CDR2 from the germline V gene are MDHEN and SYDVKM. The CDR3 loop is CASSLAGFNEQFF. The DNA for the CDR3 is TGTGCCAGCAGTCTAGCGGGCTTCAATGAGCAGTTCTTC.

This chain joins TRBV18 and TRBJ2-3; TRBD2 matches at 8 bases. V trimming: 3 bases; J trimming: 5 bases; junction bases outside the gene matches: 7. Germline values: CDR1 KGHSH, CDR2 LQKENI. This CDR3 has 15 residues. The chain's CDR3 is CASSPTGGPEDTQYF. The CDR3 DNA follows: TGTGCCAGCTCACCGACGGGAGGGCCGGAAGATACGCAGTATTTT.

In its sample, this clone was seen once. The chain links TRBV28 to TRBJ1-6; perhaps TRBD1 as D (6 bases). V dropped 10 bases and J dropped 7 bases, with 26 bases sitting between them. The germline gives CDR1 MDHEN, CDR2 SYDVKM. The CDR3 is 17 amino acids. The CDR3 DNA is TGTGCCACGTCACGAGGGGGGGGGCATAGATGGAATTCACCCCTCCACTTT. This sequence encodes CATSRGGGHRWNSPLHF.

The chain recombines TRBV3-1 (or the pseudogene TRBV3-2) with TRBJ1-2; the match to TRBD1 covers 11 bases. The J segment lost 8 bases and the V segment lost 4 bases, leaving 6 bases of the junction unmatched. This CDR3 contains 14 residues. Germline CDR1 LGHDT, CDR2 YNNKEL (reference sequence). The CDR3 region has the DNA TGTGCCAGCAGCCGGGACAGGGGGTCGAGCGGCTACACCTTC. Protein product: CASSRDRGSSGYTF.